The 4 T cell receptor beta chains given below trace back to one sample, sequenced in a study of Ad26.COV2.S vaccination and SARS-CoV-2 variants. Treatment: some 20 received Ad26.COV2.S at low or high dose, single or two shots; roughly five received placebo; per-sample allocation not given. Samples came from day 63 after the first vaccine or placebo injection. TCRdb keeps only in-frame clones here, not all; method: immunoSEQ multiplex PCR. The table lists over 450,000 clones, roughly nine tenths of them singletons. The specimen was peripheral blood, collected in a trial of Ad26.COV2.S vaccine versus placebo. The receptors here all came from a person between 18 and 59 years old who received the Ad26.COV2.S COVID-19 vaccine or a placebo.

In this sample, this clone turned up a few times. The chain is built from TRBV4-1 and TRBJ1-4; D unresolved. The CDR3 loop spans 16 amino acids. V shed 3 bases and J shed 0 bases, with 11 bases lying between them. The germline V gene has CDR1 MGHRA and CDR2 YSYEKL. The CDR3 DNA sequence: TGCGCCAGCAGCCAGATGAAGAGACCAACTAATGAAAAACTGTTTTTT. Protein product: CASSQMKRPTNEKLFF.

The rearrangement links TRBV6-6 to TRBJ1-2, with 7 bases lining up with TRBD1. CDR3 length: 14 residues. With V trimmed by 6 bases and J by 4 bases, 8 bases remained unmatched. In germline, CDR1 is MNHNY, CDR2 SVGAGI (reference sequence). CDR3 residues: CASRSSGTAYGYTF. For the CDR3, the DNA is TGTGCCAGCAGAAGTTCCGGGACAGCCTATGGCTACACCTTC.

In this sample, this clone turned up once. The DNA for the CDR3 is TGTGCCAGCAGTGAAGGGGCCCCGAAAGAGACCCAGTACTTC. It codes for CASSEGAPKETQYF. The chain is built from TRBV6-1 and TRBJ2-5; D unresolved. Trimming removed 1 base from V and 3 bases from J, with 9 bases in between. CDR1 and CDR2 from the germline V gene are MNHNS and SASEGT. The CDR3 runs 14 residues.

The genes are TRBV13 and TRBJ2-1, with TRBD2 matching 8 bases. CDR1 is PRHDT and CDR2 is FYEKMQ in the germline V gene (reference sequence). With 1 base clipped from V and 4 bases from J, the junction kept 3 bases outside the gene matches. This CDR3 has 15 amino acids. This CDR3 is CASSLVTSGYNEQFF. Here the CDR3 DNA reads TGTGCCAGCAGCTTAGTTACTAGCGGTTACAATGAGCAGTTCTTC.